This entry features one T cell receptor (beta chain) sequence. As yet, its antigen is unknown. The sample is drawn from a study of cytomegalovirus exposure and HLA in healthy donors. Nominally healthy donors were sampled, though unrecorded immune exposures were likely. Whole-study results and caveats: Presence/absence analyses rested on an assumption that sequencing depth was roughly uniform across donors. Cytomegalovirus-associated status was assigned to 150 to 200 TCR beta chains. Prediction of most subjects' HLA-A and HLA-B alleles by TCR beta sequences was reportedly accurate.

V lost 2 bases, J lost 5 bases, and 4 bases lay in between. The germline CDR1 and CDR2 sequences are MGHRA and YSYEKL. CDR3 length: 12 residues. A multiplex PCR was run with 60 Vbeta primers and 13 Jbeta primers. Using immunoSEQ multiplex PCR, the repertoire was profiled, and TCRdb retains in-frame clones only, with some absent. The sample lists more than 35,000 clones, about 53% occurring once. This sequence originates from a woman between 40 and 50 years old in good health and CMV-seropositive. The rearrangement joins TRBV4-1 to TRBJ2-1; no firm D call. Sequencing used PBMCs. CDR3 sequence (DNA): TGCGCCAGCAGCCAAAGCCACAATGAGCAGTTCTTC. Amino acids: CASSQSHNEQFF.